This TCR beta chain was found in a study of T-cell reconstitution after alpha-beta-depleted transplantation in children (dated by TCRdb to 2015 to 2016). Broadly, across the study: Using TCR repertoire profiling, the study quantitatively followed how T-cell immune reconstitution unfolded in children after TCRalphabeta/CD19-depleted allogeneic hematopoietic cell transplantation.

V is cut by 6 bases and J by 7 bases, and the space between the germline ends is 18 bases. The CDR3, cysteine through phenylalanine, is 14 amino acids long. Only the CDR3 DNA stays, 42 bases, in frame from base 1. Receptor amplification or capture employed PCR. Data came from an Illumina HiSeq 2500. To normalize quantification of the TCRbeta repertoire, the TCR libraries were built with molecular barcoding that relied on unique molecular identifiers. The public reads were run again by TCRdb, first through fastp at Q25 and then through MiXCR, and only productive beta chains were kept. Rows matching on CDR3 protein sequence are summarized as one entry with the most common DNA and genes. The sample profile shows 490,000 or so distinct CDR3 sequences; roughly an eighth of them were found once. The biggest ten clones account for 5% to 6% of the sample. The table lists this clonotype with many counts. Which antigen it targets is not known. The input lacks base qualities; no much larger clone sits a single base away.

The rearrangement joined TRBV12-3 or TRBV12-4 to TRBJ1-2; no D gene call is confident. This material consisted of PBMCs from the stem cell graft donor, taken from the stem cell graft. The receptor was derived from a human donor who donated a stem cell graft to a child with combined immunodeficiency. The DNA is as follows: TGTGCCAGCAGCCTGTCAGGTGTTGTATTTGGCTACACCTTC. Protein translation: CASSLSGVVFGYTF.